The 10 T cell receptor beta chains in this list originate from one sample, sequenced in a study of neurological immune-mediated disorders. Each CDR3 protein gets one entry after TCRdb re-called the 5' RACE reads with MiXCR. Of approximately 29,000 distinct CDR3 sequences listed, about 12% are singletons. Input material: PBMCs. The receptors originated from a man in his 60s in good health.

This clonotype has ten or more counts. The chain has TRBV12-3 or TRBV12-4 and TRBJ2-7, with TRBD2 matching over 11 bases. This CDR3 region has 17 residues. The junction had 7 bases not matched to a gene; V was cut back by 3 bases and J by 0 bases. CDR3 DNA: TGTGCCAGCAGTTTTCAGGCTAGCGGGAGGATCTCCTACGAGCAGTACTTC. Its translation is CASSFQASGRISYEQYF.

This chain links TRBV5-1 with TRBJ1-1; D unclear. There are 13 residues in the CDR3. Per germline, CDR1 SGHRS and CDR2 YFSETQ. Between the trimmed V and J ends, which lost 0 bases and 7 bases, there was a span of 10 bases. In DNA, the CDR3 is TGCGCCAGCAGCTTGGCCCTTGGTTATGAAGCTTTCTTT. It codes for CASSLALGYEAFF.

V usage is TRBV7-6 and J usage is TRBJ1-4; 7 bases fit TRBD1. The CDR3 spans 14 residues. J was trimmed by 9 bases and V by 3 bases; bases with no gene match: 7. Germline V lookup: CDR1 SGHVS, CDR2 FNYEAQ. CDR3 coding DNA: TGTGCCAGCAGCTTGGGGAAGGGGGCGAAAAAACTGTTTTTT. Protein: CASSLGKGAKKLFF.

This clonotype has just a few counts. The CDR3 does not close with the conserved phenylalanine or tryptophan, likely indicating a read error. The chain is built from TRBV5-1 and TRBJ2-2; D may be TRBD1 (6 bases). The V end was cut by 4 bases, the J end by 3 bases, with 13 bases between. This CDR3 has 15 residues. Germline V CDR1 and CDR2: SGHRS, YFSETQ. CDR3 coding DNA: TGCGCCAGCAGCCAAGTGACAGGCTACACCGGGGAGCTGTTTTCT. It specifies CASSQVTGYTGELFS.

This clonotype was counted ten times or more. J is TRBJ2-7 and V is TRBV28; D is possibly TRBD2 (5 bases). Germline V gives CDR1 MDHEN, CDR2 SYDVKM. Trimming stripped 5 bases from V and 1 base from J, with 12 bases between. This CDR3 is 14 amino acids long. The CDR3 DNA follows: TGTGCCAGCAGTCCAAGTGGACTGTCCTACGAGCAGTACTTC. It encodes CASSPSGLSYEQYF.

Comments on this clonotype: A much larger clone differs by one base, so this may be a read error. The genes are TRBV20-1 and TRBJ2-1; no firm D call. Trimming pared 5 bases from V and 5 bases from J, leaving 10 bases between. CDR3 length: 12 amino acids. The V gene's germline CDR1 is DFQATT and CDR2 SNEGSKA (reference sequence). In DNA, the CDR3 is TGCAGTGCTGTGCGAGGAGACAATGAGCAGTTCTTC. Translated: CSAVRGDNEQFF.

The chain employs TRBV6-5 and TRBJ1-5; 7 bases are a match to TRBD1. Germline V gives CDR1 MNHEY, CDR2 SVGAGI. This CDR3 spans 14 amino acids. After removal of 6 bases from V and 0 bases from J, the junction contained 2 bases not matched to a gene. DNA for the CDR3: TGTGCCAGCAGGGGGACAGCTAGCAATCAGCCCCAGCATTTT. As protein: CASRGTASNQPQHF.

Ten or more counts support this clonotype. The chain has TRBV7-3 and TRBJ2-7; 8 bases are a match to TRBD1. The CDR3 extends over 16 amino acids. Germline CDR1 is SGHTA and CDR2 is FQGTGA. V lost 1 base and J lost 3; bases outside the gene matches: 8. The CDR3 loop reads CASSLSGGTGSYEQYF. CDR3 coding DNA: TGTGCCAGCAGCTTAAGTGGAGGGACAGGCAGCTACGAGCAGTACTTC.

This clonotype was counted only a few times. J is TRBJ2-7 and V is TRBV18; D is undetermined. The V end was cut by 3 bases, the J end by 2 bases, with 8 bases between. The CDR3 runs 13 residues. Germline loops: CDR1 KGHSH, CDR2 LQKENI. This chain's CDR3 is CASSPAGAYEQYF. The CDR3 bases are TGTGCCAGCTCACCGGCTGGGGCCTACGAGCAGTACTTC.

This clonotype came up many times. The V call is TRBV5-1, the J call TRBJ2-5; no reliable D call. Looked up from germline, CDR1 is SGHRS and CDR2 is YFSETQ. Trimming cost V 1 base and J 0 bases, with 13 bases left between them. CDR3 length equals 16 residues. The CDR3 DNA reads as TGCGCCAGCAGCTTGAAGGGTTCACATAACCAAGAGACCCAGTACTTC. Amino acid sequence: CASSLKGSHNQETQYF.